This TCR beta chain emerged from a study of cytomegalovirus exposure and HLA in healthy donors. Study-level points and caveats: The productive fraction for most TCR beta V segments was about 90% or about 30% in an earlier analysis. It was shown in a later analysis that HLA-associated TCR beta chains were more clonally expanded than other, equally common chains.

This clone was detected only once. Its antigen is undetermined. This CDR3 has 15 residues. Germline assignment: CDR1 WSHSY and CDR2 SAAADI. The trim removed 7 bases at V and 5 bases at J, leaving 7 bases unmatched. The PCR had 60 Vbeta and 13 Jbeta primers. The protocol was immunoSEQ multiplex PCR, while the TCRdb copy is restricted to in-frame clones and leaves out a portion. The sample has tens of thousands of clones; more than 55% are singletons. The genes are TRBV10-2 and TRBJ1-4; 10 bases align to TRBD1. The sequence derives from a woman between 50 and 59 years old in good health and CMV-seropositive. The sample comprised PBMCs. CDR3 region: CASMPDRGLNEKLFF. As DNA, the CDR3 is TGCGCCAGCATGCCCGACAGGGGGCTCAATGAAAAACTGTTTTTT.